This T cell receptor beta chain was found in a study of regulatory and conventional T cells in breast cancer (dated by TCRdb to between 2014 and 2017). Deletion took 5 bases off V and 2 bases off J, with a span of 7 bases between the germline ends. The CDR3 comprises 13 residues, both ends counted. Only the CDR3 portion is preserved as DNA: 39 bases, with reading frame beginning at the first base. From a lookup of the germline V gene (reference sequence), CDR1 and CDR2 are SEHNR and FQNEAQ. A remark on this clonotype: Its cognate antigen has yet to be identified. Because the CDR3 is missing its conserved closing phenylalanine or tryptophan, this is likely a read error.

Libraries were constructed by PCR. Sequencing took place on an Illumina MiSeq. Using fastp at Q25 and MiXCR, TCRdb reprocessed the public reads and kept productive beta chains. Rows are unified per CDR3 protein, each entry keeping the most common DNA and genes. Present in this sample are more than 15,000 distinct CDR3 sequences, about 31% of which were seen just once. The top ten clones comprise 1.5% to 2% of the sample. The receptor chain draws on TRBV7-9 and TRBJ2-1; the D gene is unclear. Sequenced material: conventional T cells from blood. The TCR comes from a female donor in good health. The nucleotides read TGTGCCAGCAGCGCCAGCCCCTACAATGAGCAGTTCCTC. Its coded protein is CASSASPYNEQFL.